This is a list of T cell receptor beta chains from one sample in a study of T cells expressing NK-cell markers. After re-calling the 5' RACE reads, TCRdb lists one entry per CDR3 protein, DNA absent. The sample data list tens of thousands of distinct CDR3 sequences. Sequencing input: blood T cells: a sorted CD56 or NKG2C T cell subset, CD4+ or CD8+ T cells, or bulk PBMC T cells (not recorded which). These TCRs come from a man aged 18 to 69 in good health. Each CDR3 is given with its conserved first and last residue. Each record gives: J gene, V gene, CDR3 protein.

TRBJ2-3	TRBV14	CASSQKNPVFSFADTQYF
TRBJ2-7	TRBV15	CATSRAQGLVEQYF
TRBJ2-7	TRBV5-1	CASSLARDRISYEQYF
TRBJ1-1	TRBV7-8	CASSLVGRAEAFF
TRBJ1-6	TRBV5-1	CASSRNRDSPLHF
TRBJ2-7	TRBV20-1	CSANSGTNYEQYF
TRBJ2-1	TRBV4-3	CASSQDITAGGYNEQFF
TRBJ1-5	TRBV5-1	CASSLGASNQPQHF
TRBJ1-6	TRBV3-1	CASSHLTGPNSPLHF
TRBJ2-3	TRBV11-3	CASSFTPGDADTQYF
TRBJ2-7	TRBV15	CATSRQRAGSSYEQYF
TRBJ2-4	TRBV4-1	CASSRGGAATAKNIQYF
TRBJ1-5	TRBV29-1	CSVQVGGSGNQPQHF
TRBJ1-2	TRBV6-6	CASTGGSEGYTF
TRBJ2-2	TRBV20-1	CSARDRELAGFAGELFF
TRBJ1-1	TRBV4-1	CASSRSGTGTEAFF
TRBJ1-5	TRBV20-1	CSARGLERQGLQPQHF
TRBJ1-1	TRBV7-9	CASSLRGAEAFF